The 26 T cell receptor beta chains listed next were all sequenced from one sample in a study of cytomegalovirus exposure and HLA in healthy donors. Sequencing used immunoSEQ multiplex PCR; TCRdb keeps in-frame clones, though not all of them. In the table there are 120,000 to 150,000 clones, approximately 86% of which are singletons. The specimen was PBMCs. The receptors originated from a woman between 18 and 29 years old in good health and CMV-seropositive.

J is TRBJ2-7 and V is TRBV5-1, with TRBD1 identical over 8 bases. Trimming at V came to 3 bases and at J to 7 bases, leaving 6 bases not matched to a gene. The length of the CDR3 is 13 residues. The germline V gene encodes CDR1 SGHRS and CDR2 YFSETQ. DNA of the CDR3: TGCGCCAGCAGCTCAGGGGGCGCGGGAGAGCAGTACTTC. Translation gives CASSSGGAGEQYF.

The chain uses TRBV4-1 and TRBJ2-1; 11 bases agree with TRBD2. Looked up from germline, CDR1 is MGHRA and CDR2 is YSYEKL. The CDR3 covers 18 residues. Losses at the gene ends were 1 base for V and 2 bases for J; bases not matched to a gene: 7. In DNA form, the CDR3 reads TGCGCCAGCAGCCAAGTCGACATGGGACTAGCGGCCTACAATGAGCAGTTCTTC. This codes for CASSQVDMGLAAYNEQFF.

The chain carries TRBV27 and TRBJ2-1; 10 nucleotides line up with TRBD2. CDR3 length: 18 amino acids. Unmatched junction bases numbered 12, after V lost 2 bases and J lost 5 bases. Germline V gene lookup returns CDR1 MNHEY and CDR2 SMNVEV (reference sequence). The DNA for the CDR3 is TGTGCCAGCAGTTTAATCGCAATTGGCCTAGCGGGAGACAATGAGCAGTTCTTC. Translated: CASSLIAIGLAGDNEQFF.

The chain combines TRBV2 with TRBJ2-1; TRBD2 might be the D (6 bases). Between the trimmed V and J ends, which lost 1 base and 10 bases, there was a span of 11 bases. Germline CDR1 and CDR2: SNHLY and FYNNEI. The CDR3 is 13 residues long. The DNA for the CDR3 is TGTGCCAGCAGTGAAGGGACGGGGGACGAGCAGTTCTTC. It yields the protein CASSEGTGDEQFF.

The chain joins TRBV5-1 to TRBJ2-7; possible D gene TRBD1, 6 bases. Trimming cost V 3 bases and J 3 bases, with 13 bases left between them. The germline V gene encodes CDR1 SGHRS and CDR2 YFSETQ. CDR3 length: 14 amino acids. The CDR3 protein is CASSYGQLYYEQYF. CDR3 DNA sequence: TGCGCCAGCAGCTACGGACAGCTGTACTACGAGCAGTACTTC.

The J gene is TRBJ2-6, the V gene TRBV5-1; D possibly corresponds to TRBD1 (5 bases). The CDR3 loop spans 16 amino acids. Germline V gene lookup returns CDR1 SGHRS and CDR2 YFSETQ. The V end was cut by 0 bases, the J end by 1 base, with 8 bases between. CDR3 nucleotide sequence: TGCGCCAGCAGCTTGGGGCAGGGTTCTGGGGCCAACGTCCTGACTTTC. This codes for CASSLGQGSGANVLTF.

In this sample, this clone turned up once. The V and J genes are TRBV13 and TRBJ2-7, with TRBD2 matching over 8 bases. Germline CDR1 and CDR2: PRHDT and FYEKMQ (reference sequence). The CDR3 length is 14 residues. Germline trimming cut 5 bases from V and 3 bases from J; bases unmatched to any gene: 6. CDR3 loop: CASSQRTSFYEQYF. The DNA of the CDR3 is TGTGCCAGCAGCCAACGGACTAGCTTCTACGAGCAGTACTTC.

CDR3 protein: CASSSGRAGDGYTF. CDR3 DNA sequence: TGTGCCAGTAGTTCTGGCAGGGCCGGCGATGGCTACACCTTC. V is TRBV19 and J is TRBJ1-2; the D gene is possibly TRBD1 (5 bases). This CDR3 has 14 amino acids. V lost 5 bases, J lost 6 bases, and 16 bases lay in between. Germline CDR1 LNHDA, CDR2 SQIVND (reference sequence). Full variable domain (remainder filled in from reference TRBV19 and TRBJ1-2): DGGITQSPKYLFRKEGQNVTLSCEQNLNHDAMYWYRQDPGQGLRLIYYSQIVNDFQKGDIAEGYSVSREKKESFPLTVTSAQKNPTAFYLCASSSGRAGDGYTFGSGTRLTVV.

This clone has more than one count but fewer than ten. The V gene is TRBV5-1, the J gene TRBJ2-5, with 7 bases aligning to TRBD2. The germline V gene encodes CDR1 SGHRS and CDR2 YFSETQ. The V segment lost 2 bases and the J segment 1 base; nucleotides outside the gene matches: 5. This CDR3 has 15 amino acids. In DNA, the CDR3 is TGCGCCAGCAGCTTCTCCGGGACTACCCAAGAGACCCAGTACTTC. Residues: CASSFSGTTQETQYF.

V usage is TRBV29-1 and J usage is TRBJ2-5; 8 positions match TRBD2. The ends lost 8 bases at V and 1 base at J; junction bases unmatched: 9. Germline CDR1 is SQVTM and CDR2 is ANQGSEA. CDR3 length: 14 amino acids. CDR3 sequence (DNA): TGCAGCATCTACCGCAGCGGGGGCCAAGAGACCCAGTACTTC. Translation gives CSIYRSGGQETQYF.

The CDR3 nucleotides read TGTGCCAGCAGCGTAGGGCAGGGGGCTTATACTGAAGCTTTCTTT. Translating it yields CASSVGQGAYTEAFF. The J gene is TRBJ1-1, the V gene TRBV9, with TRBD1 matching over 8 bases. V lost 0 bases to trimming and J lost 5 bases; unmatched junction nucleotides: 6. Germline V gene data show CDR1 as SGDLS and CDR2 as YYNGEE. CDR3 length equals 15 residues.

The chain recombines TRBV7-3 with TRBJ1-6; perhaps TRBD1 as D (5 bases). Trimming shortened V by 0 bases and J by 9 bases, and 12 bases separated the two germline ends. Germline V gene lookup returns CDR1 SGHTA and CDR2 FQGTGA. The CDR3 contains 15 residues. CDR3 amino acids: CASSLTSQGGSPLHF. The CDR3 bases are TGTGCCAGCAGCTTAACTAGCCAGGGAGGTTCACCCCTCCACTTT.

J is TRBJ2-3 and V is TRBV29-1; 10 nucleotides agree with TRBD2. Germline V gene data show CDR1 as SQVTM and CDR2 as ANQGSEA. The V gene end was trimmed by 4 bases and the J gene end by 3 bases; junction bases not matched to a gene: 7. The CDR3 consists of 15 residues. CDR3 bases: TGCAGCGTTGTGGGAGCTAGCGGGGGTACAGATACGCAGTATTTT. Protein: CSVVGASGGTDTQYF.

The rearrangement links TRBV4-1 to TRBJ2-1; 13 nucleotides agree with TRBD2. Germline V gene sequence: CDR1 MGHRA, CDR2 YSYEKL. The CDR3 totals 18 residues. The J segment lost 10 bases and the V segment lost 1 base, leaving 13 bases of the junction unmatched. CDR3 sequence reads: CASSQGRGPGLAGREQFF. The CDR3 DNA reads TGCGCCAGCAGCCAAGGGAGGGGACCGGGACTAGCGGGACGAGAGCAGTTCTTC.

The gene calls are TRBV30 and TRBJ1-6; the D is unclear. The V gene's germline CDR1 is GTSNPN and CDR2 SVGIG (reference sequence). The V end lost 5 bases, the J end lost 4 bases, and 12 bases lay between the germline ends. The CDR3 is 14 amino acids. CDR3 DNA sequence: TGTGCCTGGGGAGCCAACCGATATAATTCACCCCTCCACTTT. Its translation: CAWGANRYNSPLHF.

The chain recombines TRBV4-3 with TRBJ2-7; TRBD1 aligns across 11 bases. Germline CDR1 LGHNA, CDR2 YSLEER. Trimming took 0 bases from V and 1 from J; bases not matched to a gene: 2. The CDR3 is made up of 16 amino acids. The DNA for the CDR3 is TGCGCCAGCAGCCAAGATGGGACAGGGGGGTCCTACGAGCAGTACTTC. It codes for CASSQDGTGGSYEQYF.

The CDR3, as DNA: TGTGCCAGCAGGGCCGGACAGACAAAGTATGGCTACACCTTC. This translates into CASRAGQTKYGYTF. This sequence joins TRBV2 and TRBJ1-2, with D possibly TRBD1 on 6 matching bases. With 6 bases removed from V and 5 bases from J, the gap between germline ends came to 16 bases. Per the germline V gene, CDR1 is SNHLY and CDR2 is FYNNEI. This CDR3 is built from 14 residues.

The chain has TRBV2 and TRBJ1-2; 7 bases are shared with TRBD1. This CDR3 comprises 14 residues. V trimming: 8 bases; J trimming: 3 bases; junction bases outside the gene matches: 9. Germline assignment: CDR1 SNHLY and CDR2 FYNNEI. CDR3 nucleotides: TGTGCCAGCCGAAAAGGGGGGACAGACTATGGCTACACCTTC. It is translated as CASRKGGTDYGYTF.

J is TRBJ1-2 and V is TRBV25-1; D not certain. V lost 6 bases and J 4 bases, leaving 12 bases between the germline ends. Germline values: CDR1 MGHDK, CDR2 SYGVNS. The CDR3 is 13 amino acids. CDR3 in DNA: TGTGCCAGCAGGGAGGACCAGATCTATGGCTACACCTTC. Translated, it gives CASREDQIYGYTF.

The CDR3 protein is CASSYNRETEAFF. The CDR3, as DNA: TGTGCCAGCAGTTACAACAGGGAAACTGAAGCTTTCTTT. The genes are TRBV6-6 and TRBJ1-1; TRBD1 might be the D (6 bases). Trimming cost V 2 bases and J 5 bases, with 9 bases left between them. CDR1 is MNHNY and CDR2 is SVGAGI in the germline V gene (reference sequence). This CDR3 has 13 amino acids.

The CDR3 coding sequence is TGTGCCAGCAGCTCGGGACTAGCGGGAGAACTCTACGAGCAGTACTTC. It is translated as CASSSGLAGELYEQYF. The rearrangement uses TRBV7-9 and TRBJ2-7; TRBD2 matches 14 bases. After removal of 4 bases from V and 3 bases from J, the junction contained 5 bases not matched to a gene. Germline V CDR1 and CDR2: SEHNR, FQNEAQ (reference sequence). The length of the CDR3 is 16 residues.

This chain connects TRBV27 to TRBJ1-1; 8 positions match TRBD1. V lost 4 bases, J lost 3 bases, and 4 bases stayed unmatched. The germline V gene encodes CDR1 MNHEY and CDR2 SMNVEV (reference sequence). This CDR3 is 14 amino acids long. The CDR3 DNA follows: TGTGCCAGCAGTTCCGGACAGGGTTACACTGAAGCTTTCTTT. Translating gives CASSSGQGYTEAFF.

The rearrangement joins TRBV6-4 to TRBJ1-6, with 7 bases lining up with TRBD1. CDR3 size: 14 residues. V shed 3 bases and J 7 bases; nucleotides not matched to a gene: 3. Germline CDR1 reads MRHNA; CDR2 reads SNTAGT. The CDR3 bases are TGTGCCAGCAGTGAGCGGGGACAGAATTCACCCCTCCACTTT. Residues: CASSERGQNSPLHF.

The gene calls are TRBV10-2 and TRBJ2-7, with a tentative D call TRBD2 (5 bases). This CDR3 is 14 amino acids long. V shed 7 bases and J shed 3 bases, with 16 bases lying between them. Germline CDR1 reads WSHSY; CDR2 reads SAAADI. This CDR3 is CASMRTVAIYEQYF. The CDR3 DNA reads TGCGCCAGCATGAGGACTGTAGCGATCTACGAGCAGTACTTC.

This clone appeared a single time. The DNA of the CDR3 is TGTGCTAGTGGTTTGGTACGTACCGGTAGCTTCGATGAGCAGTTCTTC. Translated: CASGLVRTGSFDEQFF. The genes are TRBV12-5 and TRBJ2-1, with D unclear. The germline V gene has CDR1 LGHNT and CDR2 FRNRAP. V dropped 0 bases and J dropped 8 bases, with 17 bases sitting between them. This CDR3 has 16 residues.

The count of this clone is one. V and J are TRBV5-6 and TRBJ2-3; the D gene is possibly TRBD1 (5 bases). V was shortened by 1 base and J by 5 bases, with 8 bases between the two germline ends. The CDR3 length is 13 residues. Germline assignment: CDR1 SGHDT and CDR2 YYEEEE. CDR3 DNA: TGTGCCAGCAGCTTGCCCCAGGGAGATACGCAGTATTTT. It specifies CASSLPQGDTQYF.